The rows below give T cell receptor beta chains drawn from one sample of a study of metastatic and nonmetastatic thyroid tumors. TCRdb used MiXCR to call clones anew from the PCR reads. Among about 25,000 clones, over 20% were seen once, and the ten largest hold around 6.9%. Material: blood. These receptors all come from a female donor with papillary thyroid cancer or a benign thyroid nodule (not recorded which). Some clones in this sample may be carry-over from other donors' samples. Each CDR3 is given with its conserved first and last residue.

>TRBJ2-1|TRBV24-1
CATSDLGSGSSYNEQFF
>TRBJ2-1|TRBV7-6
CAIMPGLAGELGEQFF
>TRBJ2-1|TRBV7-9
CASSLIPGRNEQFF
>NA|TRBV5-1
CASSSGQWVDEQFF
>TRBJ2-1|TRBV20-1
CSAQTSGRSTYNEQFF
>TRBJ2-3|TRBV7-3
CASSVRVWGESTDTQYF
>TRBJ1-5|TRBV3-1
CASSQDGPGSSNQPQHF
>TRBJ2-2|TRBV27
CASSLSDRGKTGELFF
>TRBJ2-2|TRBV18
CASSPPADTGELFF
>TRBJ2-3|TRBV5-1
CASSPTGADTQYF
>TRBJ2-3|TRBV7-2
CASSLGQGRTQYF
>TRBJ2-3|TRBV24-1
CATSDLASGMRDTQYF
>TRBJ2-7|TRBV12-3/TRBV12-4
CASSLEFSYEQYF
>TRBJ1-6|TRBV20-1
CSARVDGCSPLHF
>TRBJ2-7|TRBV4-3
CASSQGTRAYEQYF
>TRBJ2-6|TRBV6-5
CASSHHPGHTSSGANVLTF
>TRBJ2-3|TRBV15
CATSILGQETDTQYF
>TRBJ2-5|TRBV3-1
CASSPHGDSETQYF
>TRBJ1-5|TRBV12-3/TRBV12-4
CASRGLGGPQHF
>TRBJ1-5|TRBV20-1
CSARAPPGTDAAGNQPQHF
>TRBJ1-6|TRBV7-2
CASSLAGAGSPPLHF
>TRBJ2-7|TRBV18
CASSPSTGAYEQYF
>TRBJ2-2|TRBV10-3
CAISAQPGLAGVVSGELFF
>TRBJ1-5|TRBV2
CASSQGGQPQHF
>TRBJ1-4|TRBV9
CASSVDWGREEKLFF
>TRBJ2-7|TRBV6-1
CASSETGGSTYEQYF
>TRBJ2-1|TRBV5-4
CASSWTSGGAGEQFF
>TRBJ1-1|TRBV6-1
CASSQTVEAFF
>TRBJ2-1|TRBV20-1
CSARDEGAGGDEQLF
>TRBJ2-4|TRBV2
CASGGFIQYF
>TRBJ1-1|TRBV28
CASSLWLPGQGMNTEAFF
>TRBJ2-7|TRBV13
CASSLPVRRLRYEQYF
>TRBJ2-1|TRBV29-1
CSADRPESYNEQFF
>TRBJ1-4|TRBV4-2
CASSPRQGTNEKLFF
>TRBJ2-1|TRBV7-3
CASSSTLTSVDEQFF
>TRBJ2-7|TRBV29-1
CSVERRLAGAVEQYF
>TRBJ2-7|TRBV20-1
CSARDSPRSYF
>TRBJ1-6|TRBV10-1
CASSERDRVGDSPLHF
>TRBJ2-1|TRBV13
CASSLSDNEQFF
>TRBJ1-4|TRBV18
CASSPRQGQDEKLFF
>TRBJ2-2|TRBV19
CASNELQSWNIGELFF